One and the same sample provided the 32 T cell receptor beta chains below, sequenced in a study of Ad26.COV2.S vaccination and SARS-CoV-2 variants (dated by TCRdb to the early 2020s). The treatment or condition label for this specimen denotes: about 20 received Ad26.COV2.S at low or high dose, single or two shots; a few received placebo; per-sample allocation not given. For vaccine and placebo recipients, the sequenced repertoires came from samples collected on day 63 after the first injection. Library construction relied on the immunoSEQ multiplex PCR assay. TCRdb obtained this table from immuneACCESS and retained in-frame rearrangements with V and J assigned. These tables miss some clones; where compared with another copy, unresolved V genes account for less than half of the shortfall, and the remainder is unexplained. A total of hundreds of thousands of clones appear in this sample, 75% to 95% of them only once. Of the sample, 9% to 15% falls within the top ten clones.

Sequencing used peripheral blood, obtained in a trial of Ad26.COV2.S vaccine versus placebo. The receptors were gathered from a person aged 18 to 59 who received the Ad26.COV2.S COVID-19 vaccine or a placebo.

This clone was counted a few times. This chain links TRBV12-3 or TRBV12-4 with TRBJ2-7, with D uncertain. Trimming cost V 3 bases and J 1 base, with 4 bases left between them. CDR3 length: 12 residues. CDR3 bases: TGTGCCAGCAGTTTGAGGTCCTACGAGCAGTACTTC. It specifies CASSLRSYEQYF.

This sequence joins TRBV24-1 and TRBJ2-5, with 9 bases aligning to TRBD2. Trimming removed 2 bases from V and 3 bases from J; junction bases left unmatched: 0. Germline lookup yields CDR1 KGHDR and CDR2 SFDVKD. The CDR3 extends over 14 amino acids. The CDR3 nucleotides are TGTGCCACCAGTGATTCTAGCGGGAAAGAGACCCAGTACTTC. Translating it yields CATSDSSGKETQYF.

J is TRBJ2-5 and V is TRBV6-2 or TRBV6-3; D unclear. This CDR3 is built from 13 residues. V lost 5 bases and J lost 4, with 11 bases in between. CDR1 is MNHEY, CDR2 SVGEGT, per germline. The CDR3 nucleotides are TGTGCCAGCAGTAAGACTGTCATAGAGACCCAGTACTTC. It specifies CASSKTVIETQYF.

This rearrangement joins TRBV7-2 to TRBJ2-7; the D is unclear. From germline, CDR1 is SGHTA and CDR2 FQGNSA. The CDR3 sequence is 13 residues long. Trimming cost V 1 base and J 2 bases, with 6 bases left between them. Here the CDR3 DNA reads TGTGCCAGCAGCTTAGAAGGTGCCTACGAGCAGTACTTC. This sequence encodes CASSLEGAYEQYF. Full variable domain (outside the CDR3, taken from reference TRBV7-2 and TRBJ2-7): GAGVSQSPSNKVTEKGKDVELRCDPISGHTALYWYRQSLGQGLEFLIYFQGNSAPDKSGLPSDRFSAERTGGSVSTLTIQRTQQEDSAVYLCASSLEGAYEQYFGPGTRLTVT.

The chain is built from TRBV5-4 and TRBJ2-3; either TRBD1 or TRBD2 may supply D (5 bases each). CDR3 length: 13 residues. From germline, CDR1 is SGHNT and CDR2 YYREEE (reference sequence). With 4 bases removed from V and 5 bases from J, the gap between germline ends came to 11 bases. DNA for the CDR3: TGTGCCAGCAGCCGGGACCAGGTAGATACGCAGTATTTT. Its translation: CASSRDQVDTQYF.

This clone was recorded only once. The V call is TRBV11-2, the J call TRBJ2-7; unclear D gene. V lost 5 bases and J 6 bases, leaving 11 bases between the germline ends. The CDR3 is 12 amino acids. Per germline, CDR1 SGHAT and CDR2 FQNNGV. The CDR3 DNA follows: TGTGCCAGCAGCCTGGTTAAGATCGAGCAGTACTTC. It codes for CASSLVKIEQYF.

This chain uses TRBV10-3 with TRBJ1-1, with unresolved D. The CDR3 loop spans 13 amino acids. Trimming shortened V by 5 bases and J by 2 bases, and 9 bases separated the two germline ends. CDR1 ENHRY and CDR2 SYGVKD come from the germline V gene. DNA for the CDR3: TGTGCCATCAGTTTCACCCTAAACACTGAAGCTTTCTTT. Translating gives CAISFTLNTEAFF.

The chain couples TRBV18 to TRBJ2-2; D ambiguous. The CDR3 has 15 amino acids. Trimming took 6 bases from V and 4 from J, leaving 15 bases between them. Germline assignment: CDR1 KGHSH and CDR2 LQKENI. CDR3 amino acids: CASSKVNPPTGELFF. The DNA of the CDR3 is TGTGCCAGCTCTAAAGTAAACCCCCCCACCGGGGAGCTGTTTTTT.

There are a few counts of this clone. The chain links TRBV7-6 to TRBJ1-5; D uncertain. CDR1 is SGHVS, CDR2 FNYEAQ, per germline. Trimming pared 1 base from V and 0 bases from J, leaving 10 bases between. The CDR3 sequence is 16 residues long. In DNA, the CDR3 is TGTGCCAGCAGCTTAGGTGGCAGAAATAGCAATCAGCCCCAGCATTTT. It codes for CASSLGGRNSNQPQHF.

As concerns this clone: In the same sample, other DNA sequences code for this CDR3. CDR3 region: CASSPRDYGYTF. The CDR3 DNA follows: TGTGCCAGCAGCCCACGAGACTATGGCTACACCTTC. The rearrangement uses TRBV5-6 and TRBJ1-2; no definite D call. V lost 4 bases and J lost 3, with 7 bases in between. Germline CDR1 and CDR2: SGHDT and YYEEEE. The CDR3 spans 12 residues.

The J gene is TRBJ1-5, the V gene TRBV30; D not certain. CDR1 is GTSNPN and CDR2 is SVGIG in the germline V gene (reference sequence). Deletions cut 1 base from V and 1 base from J, with 11 bases between. CDR3 length: 15 amino acids. CDR3 sequence: CAWSGGRQSNQPQHF. CDR3 DNA sequence: TGTGCCTGGAGTGGAGGCAGGCAAAGCAATCAGCCCCAGCATTTT.

This chain uses TRBV20-1 with TRBJ2-7; D unresolved. CDR1 and CDR2 from the germline V gene are DFQATT and SNEGSKA (reference sequence). This CDR3 region has 11 residues. The ends were cut back, 0 bases at V and 3 bases at J, with 3 bases in the middle. CDR3 amino acids: CSAREDYEQYF. In nucleotides, the CDR3 is TGCAGTGCTAGAGAGGACTACGAGCAGTACTTC.

The chain links TRBV4-1 to TRBJ1-1; D remains unclear. CDR3 length: 14 residues. Germline CDR1 and CDR2: MGHRA and YSYEKL. Trimming left V 4 bases short and J 2 bases short, with 11 bases between. The CDR3 loop reads CASSRWTDNTEAFF. The CDR3 DNA sequence: TGCGCCAGCAGCCGATGGACGGATAACACTGAAGCTTTCTTT.

The chain employs TRBV15 and TRBJ2-1; D remains ambiguous. The V end lost 0 bases, the J end lost 6 bases, and 15 bases lay between the germline ends. The CDR3 has 16 residues. Germline assignment: CDR1 LNHNV and CDR2 YYDKDF (reference sequence). The DNA for the CDR3 is TGTGCCACCAGCAGAGACGGATCGGTCTCGGGCAATGAGCAGTTCTTC. Protein: CATSRDGSVSGNEQFF.

This clone was counted only a few times. The chain employs TRBV6-6 and TRBJ2-1; D remains ambiguous. Germline loops: CDR1 MNHNY, CDR2 SVGAGI (reference sequence). Deletions cut 8 bases from V and 2 bases from J, with 10 bases between. The CDR3 totals 13 residues. This CDR3 is CASQVGPYNEQFF. In nucleotides, the CDR3 is TGTGCCAGCCAAGTTGGGCCCTACAATGAGCAGTTCTTC.

This chain connects TRBV7-9 to TRBJ2-7, with 7 bases aligning to TRBD1. After removal of 5 bases from V and 3 bases from J, the junction contained 10 bases not matched to a gene. Germline V CDR1 and CDR2: SEHNR, FQNEAQ (reference sequence). The CDR3 has 15 amino acids. CDR3 nucleotides: TGTGCCAGCAGCCCACAGGGACAGACATTCTACGAGCAGTACTTC. This codes for CASSPQGQTFYEQYF.

V and J are TRBV28 and TRBJ1-4; D gene ambiguous. This CDR3 region has 15 residues. V lost 5 bases and J lost 5, with 15 bases in between. Germline CDR1 reads MDHEN; CDR2 reads SYDVKM. The DNA of the CDR3 is TGTGCCAGCAGTCCGTCCGGACGTGGGAATGAAAAACTGTTTTTT. Amino acids: CASSPSGRGNEKLFF.

Of note for this clone: Other DNA sequences from this sample encode an identical CDR3 as well. This chain links TRBV28 with TRBJ1-2; the D gene is possibly TRBD1 (5 bases). Germline CDR1 is MDHEN and CDR2 is SYDVKM. CDR3 length equals 13 residues. V lost 5 bases and J 5 bases, leaving 12 bases between the germline ends. The CDR3 nucleotides are TGTGCCAGCAGTCCGGGGGGGAATTATGGCTACACCTTC. This encodes CASSPGGNYGYTF.

V is TRBV28 and J is TRBJ2-7; D is unresolved. V lost 8 bases and J lost 7, with 12 bases in between. Germline V lookup: CDR1 MDHEN, CDR2 SYDVKM. CDR3 size: 11 residues. In nucleotides, the CDR3 is TGTGCCAGCGGCGAGGAACGGGAGCAGTACTTC. It yields the protein CASGEEREQYF.

The genes are TRBV10-3 and TRBJ2-5; no reliable D call. Germline CDR1 and CDR2: ENHRY and SYGVKD. Deletions cut 4 bases from V and 4 bases from J, with 10 bases between. CDR3 length equals 13 residues. CDR3 nucleotides: TGTGCCATCAGTGCTGGGGAACGAGAGACCCAGTACTTC. Translated: CAISAGERETQYF.

The chain is built from TRBV24-1 and TRBJ2-5, with 8 positions matching TRBD2. The trim removed 9 bases at V and 7 bases at J, leaving 18 bases unmatched. Germline V gene lookup returns CDR1 KGHDR and CDR2 SFDVKD. The CDR3 runs 16 residues. The CDR3 reads CATWRPGLVNLGTQYF. The CDR3 DNA follows: TGTGCCACCTGGCGTCCGGGACTAGTGAATCTCGGGACCCAGTACTTC.

This clone has more than one count but fewer than ten. The genes are TRBV2 and TRBJ1-5, with 8 nucleotides matching TRBD1. Trimming took 8 bases from V and 9 from J; bases not matched to a gene: 12. The germline gives CDR1 SNHLY, CDR2 FYNNEI. This CDR3 region has 14 residues. The CDR3 here is CASSSGQEGGPQHF. CDR3 DNA: TGTGCCAGCTCCTCGGGACAGGAGGGGGGGCCCCAGCATTTT. Looking up the rest from reference TRBV2 and TRBJ1-5 gives the full variable domain: EPEVTQTPSHQVTQMGQEVILRCVPISNHLYFYWYRQILGQKVEFLVSFYNNEISEKSEIFDDQFSVERPDGSNFTLKIRSTKLEDSAMYFCASSSGQEGGPQHFGDGTRLSIL.

This chain connects TRBV25-1 to TRBJ2-3, with 10 positions matching TRBD2. The CDR3 has 13 amino acids. V gave up 8 bases and J gave up 1 base; unmatched junction bases: 0. Germline V gene data show CDR1 as MGHDK and CDR2 as SYGVNS. The CDR3 spells CASLAGGTDTQYF. CDR3 coding DNA: TGTGCCAGCCTAGCGGGAGGCACAGATACGCAGTATTTT.

The chain couples TRBV6-5 to TRBJ2-7; D uncertain. Looked up from germline, CDR1 is MNHEY and CDR2 is SVGAGI. Trimming took 0 bases from V and 2 from J, leaving 11 bases between them. This CDR3 contains 15 residues. As DNA, the CDR3 is TGTGCCAGCAGTTACTCGAGCGCGAAACCCTACGAGCAGTACTTC. It encodes CASSYSSAKPYEQYF.

The chain recombines TRBV21-1 with TRBJ2-4. TRBV21-1 is reported as a pseudogene. The CDR3 has 19 residues. The CDR3, as DNA: TGTGCCAGCAGCCTAAAGGCGCCGAGTAGATCGCTAGCCAAAAACATTCAGTACTTC. It yields the protein CASSLKAPSRSLAKNIQYF.

This sequence joins TRBV7-9 and TRBJ2-2; D remains ambiguous. Germline V gene sequence: CDR1 SEHNR, CDR2 FQNEAQ (reference sequence). Trimming shortened V by 7 bases and J by 2 bases, and 11 bases separated the two germline ends. This CDR3 contains 14 residues. The CDR3 sequence is CASIDSHNTGELFF. The DNA for the CDR3 is TGTGCCAGCATAGACTCCCATAACACCGGGGAGCTGTTTTTT.

CDR3 bases: TGTGCCAGCAGCTTTCAACTAGCGGGAGACTCTGGGGCCAACGTCCTGACTTTC. It encodes CASSFQLAGDSGANVLTF. The rearrangement uses TRBV7-2 and TRBJ2-6, with 11 bases lining up with TRBD2. CDR1 and CDR2 (germline): SGHTA, FQGNSA. The CDR3 covers 18 residues. Trimming cost V 3 bases and J 0 bases; bases outside gene matches: 4.

The J gene is TRBJ1-3, the V gene TRBV3-1 (or the pseudogene TRBV3-2), with 8 nucleotides matching TRBD1. V was pared by 4 bases and J by 0 bases, with 11 bases of the junction left unmatched. Germline V gives CDR1 LGHDT, CDR2 YNNKEL (reference sequence). The CDR3 extends over 18 amino acids. CDR3: CASSPVTGQVYSGNTIYF. In DNA, the CDR3 is TGTGCCAGCAGCCCAGTAACGGGACAGGTATACTCTGGAAACACCATATATTTT.

The chain has TRBV28 and TRBJ2-3; D gene unclear. V was trimmed by 6 bases and J by 2 bases, leaving 15 bases between them. This CDR3 has 15 amino acids. The germline V gene has CDR1 MDHEN and CDR2 SYDVKM. This chain's CDR3 is CASRALTEYTDTQYF. As DNA, the CDR3 is TGTGCCAGCAGAGCCCTCACAGAATACACAGATACGCAGTATTTT.

The V and J genes are TRBV27 and TRBJ2-1; 15 bases fit TRBD2. J was trimmed by 0 bases and V by 5 bases; bases with no gene match: 8. Germline CDR1 reads MNHEY; CDR2 reads SMNVEV (reference sequence). The CDR3 runs to 19 residues. The CDR3 DNA reads as TGTGCCAGCAGTCGAGGGGGACTAGCGGGAGGTGTCTCCTACAATGAGCAGTTCTTC. Translation gives CASSRGGLAGGVSYNEQFF.

The chain has TRBV6-5 and TRBJ1-1, with D possibly being TRBD1 (5 bases). The germline gives CDR1 MNHEY, CDR2 SVGAGI. The CDR3 is made up of 13 amino acids. Trimming stripped 11 bases from V and 0 bases from J, with 13 bases between. CDR3 bases: TGTGCCGGCCGACAGTTCTTGAACACTGAAGCTTTCTTT. Its translation: CAGRQFLNTEAFF.

This chain joins TRBV4-1 and TRBJ2-1; perhaps TRBD2 as D (6 bases). The CDR3 consists of 15 residues. The V and J ends lost 1 base and 12 bases respectively, with 19 bases between them. Germline V lookup: CDR1 MGHRA, CDR2 YSYEKL. The CDR3: CASSQVVGTSRWQFF. CDR3 coding DNA: TGCGCCAGCAGCCAAGTGGTTGGTACTAGCCGATGGCAGTTCTTC.